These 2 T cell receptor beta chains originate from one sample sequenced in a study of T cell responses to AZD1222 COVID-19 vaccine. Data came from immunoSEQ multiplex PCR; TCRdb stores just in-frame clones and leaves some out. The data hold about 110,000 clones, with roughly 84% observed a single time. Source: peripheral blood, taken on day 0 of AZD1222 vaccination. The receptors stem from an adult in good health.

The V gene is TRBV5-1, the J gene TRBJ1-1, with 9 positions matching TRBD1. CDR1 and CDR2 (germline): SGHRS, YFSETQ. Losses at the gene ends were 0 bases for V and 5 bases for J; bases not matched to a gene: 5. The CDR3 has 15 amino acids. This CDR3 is CASSLAGTGRTEAFF. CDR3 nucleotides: TGCGCCAGCAGCTTGGCGGGGACAGGGAGGACTGAAGCTTTCTTT.

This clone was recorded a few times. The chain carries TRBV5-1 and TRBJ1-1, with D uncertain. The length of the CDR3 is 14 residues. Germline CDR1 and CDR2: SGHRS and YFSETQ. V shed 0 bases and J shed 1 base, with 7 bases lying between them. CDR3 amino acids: CASSLEHGNTEAFF. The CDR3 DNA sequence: TGCGCCAGCAGCTTGGAACATGGGAACACTGAAGCTTTCTTT. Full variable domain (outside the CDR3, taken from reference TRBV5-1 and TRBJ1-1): KAGVTQTPRYLIKTRGQQVTLSCSPISGHRSVSWYQQTPGQGLQFLFEYFSETQRNKGNFPGRFSGRQFSNSRSEMNVSTLELGDSALYLCASSLEHGNTEAFFGQGTRLTVV.